This note documents a single T cell receptor (beta chain) sequence. Its target is unknown. With iRepertoire HTBI primers and Arm-PCR of CDR3 regions, TCR beta libraries were built. Authors' processing steps: Samples revealed 62 TRBV and fewer than 15 TRBJ segments. TCRdb redid the calling of the multiplex PCR reads with MiXCR, one entry per CDR3 protein. Here the V and J calls rest on TCRdb's processing, not on the authors' analysis. Among some 330,000 distinct CDR3 sequences listed, 23% were seen once. The V and J ends lost 7 bases and 4 bases, in that order; junction bases with no gene match: 5. The CDR3 has 14 residues. Germline CDR1 and CDR2: MGHDK and SYGVNS. These data come from a study of regulatory T cells in long-lasting Graves disease. Study results and limitations: New patients shared 966 public clonotypes, and persistent patients shared more, with a few thousand.

Time point in this sample: persistent/refractory GD, antithyroid drugs over 5 years with positive TRAb. The TCR library was prepared using RNA isolated from PBMCs. Per American Thyroid Association guidelines, Graves' disease was diagnosed. Source: peripheral blood mononuclear cells (PBMCs), taken when the disease was refractory, from a patient treated with antithyroid drugs. The origin of this receptor is a woman between 40 and 50 years old with Graves disease. V is TRBV25-1 and J is TRBJ2-1, with TRBD2 matching 9 bases. CDR3 nucleotides: TGTGCCAGCAACCCTAGCGGGGTATACAATGAGCAGTTCTTC. Translated, it gives CASNPSGVYNEQFF.